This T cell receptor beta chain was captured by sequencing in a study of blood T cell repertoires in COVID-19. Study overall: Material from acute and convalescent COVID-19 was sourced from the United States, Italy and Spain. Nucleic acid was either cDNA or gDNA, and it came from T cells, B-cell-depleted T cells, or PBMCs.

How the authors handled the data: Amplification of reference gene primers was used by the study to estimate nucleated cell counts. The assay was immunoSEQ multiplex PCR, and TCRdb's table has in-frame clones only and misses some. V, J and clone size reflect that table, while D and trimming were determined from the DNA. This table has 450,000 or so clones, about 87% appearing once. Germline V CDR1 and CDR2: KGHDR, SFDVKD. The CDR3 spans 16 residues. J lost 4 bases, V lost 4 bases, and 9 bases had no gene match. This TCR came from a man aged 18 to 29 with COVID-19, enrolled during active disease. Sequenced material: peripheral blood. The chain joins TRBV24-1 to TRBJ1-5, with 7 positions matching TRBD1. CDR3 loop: CATSDALGGGNQPQHF. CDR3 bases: TGTGCCACCAGTGACGCCCTAGGGGGCGGGAATCAGCCCCAGCATTTT.